A single sample is the source of the 13 T cell receptor beta chains below, sequenced in a study of blood T cells in healthy people across ages. Combining a sample-barcoded 5' primer with a J-beta primer mix, a second PCR ran for about 7 to 11 cycles. TCRdb ran MiXCR on the 5' RACE reads and lists one entry per CDR3 protein. The sample has some 670,000 distinct CDR3 sequences; roughly half are singletons. Sequencing input: blood. These receptor sequences come from a woman aged 80 or over in good health.

This clonotype came up a few times. This chain uses TRBV14 with TRBJ1-4, with D perhaps matching TRBD1 (6 bases). The CDR3 runs 17 residues. Trimming cost V 0 bases and J 1 base, with 12 bases left between them. CDR1 and CDR2 from the germline V gene are SGHDN and FVKESK. The CDR3 nucleotides read TGTGCCAGCAGCCAAGACAAAGCAGGGGTAACTAATGAAAAACTGTTTTTT. Amino acid sequence: CASSQDKAGVTNEKLFF.

The CDR3: CASSPRPGTDYGYTF. The CDR3 nucleotides read TGTGCCAGCAGCCCCCGCCCTGGGACCGACTATGGCTACACCTTC. The genes are TRBV4-2 and TRBJ1-2, with D possibly TRBD1 on 5 matching bases. Trimming stripped 4 bases from V and 3 bases from J, with 15 bases between. This CDR3 is 15 amino acids long. CDR1 LGHNA and CDR2 YNFKEQ come from the germline V gene.

With regard to this clonotype: A much larger clone lies a single base off, so this may be a read error. CDR3 nucleotide sequence: TGTGCCAGCAGCTCCCTGACTAGCGGAAATCAAGAGACCCAGTTCTTC. This gives the protein CASSSLTSGNQETQFF. V and J are TRBV11-2 and TRBJ2-1, with 9 bases aligning to TRBD2. CDR1 is SGHAT and CDR2 is FQNNGV in the germline V gene. The V gene end was trimmed by 4 bases and the J gene end by 13 bases; junction bases not matched to a gene: 17. This CDR3 has 16 residues.

The gene calls are TRBV27 and TRBJ2-7; D call uncertain. The J call is uncertain, as TRBJ2-5 better fits the DNA end. This CDR3 has 15 amino acids. Per the germline V gene, CDR1 is MNHEY and CDR2 is SMNVEV (reference sequence). The CDR3 nucleotides read TGTGCCAGCAGTTTCCGACACCTGGTAGAGGAGACCCAGTACTTC. Amino acid sequence: CASSFRHLVEETQYF.

This clonotype came up a few times. Just one base apart from a much larger clone, this may be a read error. The chain combines TRBV20-1 with TRBJ2-1; 7 bases align to TRBD2. The end of the DNA aligns better with TRBJ2-7, so the J call may be wrong. Germline CDR1 and CDR2: DFQATT and SNEGSKA (reference sequence). CDR3 length equals 14 residues. Written as DNA, the CDR3 is TGCAGTGCTTCCCTAGCGGTTGTCTACAATGAGCAGTACTTC. It encodes CSASLAVVYNEQYF.

This clonotype has a handful of counts. CDR3 nucleotides: TGTGCCAGCAGCTTAAGTCGATCTGGGACCGCTAATTCACCCCTCCACTTT. Its protein product is CASSLSRSGTANSPLHF. The chain has TRBV7-9 and TRBJ1-6; perhaps TRBD1 as D (5 bases). CDR1 SEHNR and CDR2 FQNEAQ come from the germline V gene (reference sequence). The CDR3 runs 17 residues. V lost 2 bases, J lost 6 bases, and 17 bases lay in between.

For this clonotype: A clone one base away is much larger, so this may be a read error. This chain connects TRBV7-9 to TRBJ2-7; 11 nucleotides match TRBD2. From germline, CDR1 is SEHNR and CDR2 FQNEAQ (reference sequence). The CDR3 length is 16 residues. The junction had 9 bases not matched to a gene; V was cut back by 1 base and J by 7 bases. The DNA of the CDR3 is TGTGCCAGCAGCTTAGGTAGCGGGGGGGCCGCGAATGAGCAGTACTTC. Amino acid sequence: CASSLGSGGAANEQYF.

Worth noting for this clonotype: Since a much larger clone is just one base distant, this may be a read error. The chain recombines TRBV6-1 with TRBJ2-7; the match to TRBD1 covers 8 bases. V lost 6 bases and J lost 6; bases outside the gene matches: 4. Germline V gene lookup returns CDR1 MNHNS and CDR2 SASEGT. This CDR3 spans 12 amino acids. The CDR3 coding sequence is TGTGCCAGCAGGGAACAGGGGGGCGAGCAGTACTTC. This translates into CASREQGGEQYF.

J is TRBJ1-2 and V is TRBV30, with D possibly being TRBD1 (5 bases). Trimming removed 2 bases from V and 1 base from J, with 8 bases in between. Germline lookup yields CDR1 GTSNPN and CDR2 SVGIG (reference sequence). The CDR3 length is 13 residues. CDR3 amino acids: CAWSLGGNYGYTF. The CDR3 DNA sequence: TGTGCCTGGAGTCTGGGGGGTAACTATGGCTACACCTTC.

This clonotype was seen ten or more times. The CDR3 here is CASSEGQLKETQYF. The CDR3, as DNA: TGCGCCAGCAGCGAGGGACAGCTAAAAGAGACCCAGTACTTC. The V call is TRBV4-1, the J call TRBJ2-5, with 7 bases that match TRBD1. CDR3 length equals 14 residues. J lost 3 bases, V lost 5 bases, and 6 bases had no gene match. CDR1 is MGHRA and CDR2 is YSYEKL in the germline V gene.

In the case of this clonotype: This may be a read error, as it is one base from a much larger clone. The V and J genes are TRBV29-1 and TRBJ2-7; D may be TRBD1 or TRBD2 (5 bases each). The CDR3 runs to 12 residues. Looked up from germline, CDR1 is SQVTM and CDR2 is ANQGSEA. Trimming shortened V by 3 bases and J by 7 bases, and 13 bases separated the two germline ends. CDR3 in DNA: TGCAGCGTTGATCGGGACCTCCGAGAGCAGTACTTC. It codes for CSVDRDLREQYF.

This clonotype has a handful of counts. The rearrangement joins TRBV4-1 to TRBJ1-2; 8 bases fit TRBD1. Germline V CDR1 and CDR2: MGHRA, YSYEKL. The CDR3 sequence is 15 residues long. V trimming: 0 bases; J trimming: 8 bases; junction bases outside the gene matches: 8. The chain's CDR3 is CASSQESQGAGGYTF. The CDR3 DNA reads as TGCGCCAGCAGCCAAGAGTCCCAGGGGGCTGGGGGCTACACCTTC.

The rearrangement joins TRBV6-5 to TRBJ2-1, with D perhaps matching TRBD1 (6 bases). The CDR3 has 16 residues. V shed 1 base and J shed 9 bases, with 19 bases lying between them. CDR1 and CDR2 (germline): MNHEY, SVGAGI. The CDR3 spells CASSYFPGQRRGEQFF. The CDR3 bases are TGTGCCAGCAGTTACTTCCCGGGACAACGTCGGGGTGAGCAGTTCTTC.